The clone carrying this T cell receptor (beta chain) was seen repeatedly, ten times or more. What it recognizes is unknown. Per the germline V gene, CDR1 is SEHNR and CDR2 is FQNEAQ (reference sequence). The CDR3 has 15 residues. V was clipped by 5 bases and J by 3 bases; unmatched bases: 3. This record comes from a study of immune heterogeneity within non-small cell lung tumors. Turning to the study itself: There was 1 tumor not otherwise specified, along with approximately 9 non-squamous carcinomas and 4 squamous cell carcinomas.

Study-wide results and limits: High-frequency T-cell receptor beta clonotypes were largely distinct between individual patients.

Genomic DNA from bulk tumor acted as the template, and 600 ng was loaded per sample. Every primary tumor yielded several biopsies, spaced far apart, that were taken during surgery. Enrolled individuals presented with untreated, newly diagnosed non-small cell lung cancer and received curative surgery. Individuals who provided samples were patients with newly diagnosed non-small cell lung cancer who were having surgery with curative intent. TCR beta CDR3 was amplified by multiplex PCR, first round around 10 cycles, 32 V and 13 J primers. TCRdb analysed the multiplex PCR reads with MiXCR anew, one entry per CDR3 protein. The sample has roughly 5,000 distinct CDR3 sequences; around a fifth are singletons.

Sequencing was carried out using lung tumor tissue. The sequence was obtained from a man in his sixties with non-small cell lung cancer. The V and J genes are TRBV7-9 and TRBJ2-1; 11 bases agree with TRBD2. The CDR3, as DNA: TGTGCCAGCAGCCCCGGGACTAGCGGCTACAATGAGCAGTTCTTC. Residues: CASSPGTSGYNEQFF.